Listed below are T cell receptor beta chains from one sample, sequenced in a study of CD8 T cells in ankylosing spondylitis. TCRdb recomputed calls from the 5' RACE reads with MiXCR, one row per CDR3 protein. The sample has about 110,000 distinct CDR3 sequences, approximately 25% seen once. Sequenced input: synovial fluid, either unsorted or a sorted T cell fraction (not recorded which). The receptors were gathered from a male donor with ankylosing spondylitis. The CDR3 runs from the conserved cysteine through the conserved F or W. The order of the fields is V gene, J gene, D gene, clone size, CDR3 length, CDR3 protein, CDR3 DNA. The D gene is left open where the match is weak. Clone sizes are given selectively: once, few, many, or a class where the clone is expanded.

>TRBV14|TRBJ1-1|.|many|13
CASSRVGGTEAFF
TGTGCCAGCAGCCGCGTGGGGGGCACTGAAGCTTTCTTT
>TRBV4-1|TRBJ2-1|TRBD2|.|16
CASSNVASGTYNEQFF
TGCGCCAGCAGCAATGTGGCTAGCGGGACTTACAATGAGCAGTTCTTC
>TRBV2|TRBJ2-3|.|.|12
CASSGGPDTQYF
TGTGCCAGCAGTGGTGGGCCAGATACGCAGTATTTT
>TRBV20-1|TRBJ1-2|.|few|13
CSAGQRVNYGYTF
TGCAGTGCTGGTCAACGGGTTAACTATGGCTACACCTTC
>TRBV20-1|TRBJ1-2|.|.|11
CSASPNYGYTF
TGCAGTGCTAGTCCCAACTATGGCTACACCTTC
>TRBV5-6|TRBJ1-2|.|.|15
CASSSPASPFYGYTF
TGTGCCAGCAGCTCCCCGGCCTCCCCCTTCTATGGCTACACCTTC
>TRBV14|TRBJ1-1|.|.|13
CASSQVGTHGAFF
TGTGCCAGCAGCCAAGTAGGGACGCATGGAGCTTTCTTT
>TRBV20-1|TRBJ2-1|TRBD2|few|13
CSAKTSGLQPQFF
TGCAGTGCCAAGACTAGCGGGCTACAACCGCAGTTCTTC
>TRBV3-1|TRBJ2-5|.|.|12
CASSHSFETQYF
TGTGCCAGCAGCCACTCCTTTGAGACCCAGTACTTC
>TRBV5-1|TRBJ2-7|TRBD1|.|14
CASSLMDRGYEQYF
TGCGCCAGCAGCCTGATGGACAGGGGCTACGAGCAGTACTTC
>TRBV19|TRBJ1-1|.|few|15
CASSTLTEMNTEAFF
TGTGCCAGTAGTACCTTGACAGAAATGAACACTGAAGCTTTCTTT
>TRBV3-1|TRBJ1-1|.|.|15
CASSQDWIERSDAFF
TGTGCCAGCAGCCAAGATTGGATCGAGCGGTCAGACGCTTTCTTT
>TRBV3-1|TRBJ1-2|TRBD1|.|14
CATAGGPSNYGYTF
TGTGCCACGGCAGGGGGCCCCTCTAACTATGGCTACACCTTC
>TRBV7-9|TRBJ2-2|TRBD2|once|15
CASSSSGGEAGELFF
TGTGCCAGCAGCTCCTCGGGGGGGGAGGCCGGGGAGCTGTTTTTT
>TRBV18|TRBJ2-1|TRBD2|many|17
CASSPPGLAGGGNEQFF
TGTGCCAGCTCACCCCCGGGACTAGCGGGAGGGGGCAATGAGCAGTTCTTC
>TRBV7-9|TRBJ2-1|.|many|16
CASSTNGGEAYNEQFF
TGTGCCAGCAGCACAAATGGAGGGGAGGCCTACAATGAGCAGTTCTTC
>TRBV7-9|TRBJ1-2|.|.|12
CASSDGGFGYTF
TGTGCCAGCAGCGATGGGGGTTTCGGCTACACCTTC
>TRBV10-2|TRBJ1-5|.|few|15
CASRGAGGYNQPQHF
TGCGCCAGCAGGGGGGCCGGCGGATACAATCAGCCCCAGCATTTT
>TRBV12-3/TRBV12-4|TRBJ1-3|.|few|13
CASSLNGGNTIYF
TGTGCCAGCAGTTTAAATGGTGGAAACACCATATATTTT
>TRBV7-9|TRBJ2-5|.|.|14
CASSSRGSQETQYF
TGTGCCAGCAGCTCCCGGGGTTCCCAAGAGACCCAGTACTTC
>TRBV11-2|TRBJ1-2|.|once|14
CASSLVSSIYGYTF
TGTGCCAGCAGCTTAGTGAGCAGCATCTATGGCTACACCTTC
>TRBV25-1|TRBJ1-1|TRBD1|.|15
CASSESRGLNTEAFF
TGTGCCAGCAGTGAATCAAGGGGGCTTAATACTGAAGCTTTCTTT
>TRBV20-1|TRBJ2-1|TRBD1|few|15
CSATPGQGARDEQFF
TGCAGTGCAACACCGGGACAGGGGGCGCGGGATGAGCAGTTCTTC
>TRBV20-1|TRBJ1-1|.|few|14
CSASGPGARTEAFF
TGCAGTGCTAGTGGTCCGGGGGCAAGAACTGAAGCTTTCTTT
>TRBV12-3/TRBV12-4|TRBJ1-1|.|.|13
CASSFSERGEAFF
TGTGCCAGCAGTTTTTCCGAACGAGGTGAAGCTTTCTTT
>TRBV2|TRBJ2-7|TRBD2|.|14
CASSGTSGSYEQYF
TGTGCCAGCAGTGGGACTAGCGGATCCTACGAGCAGTACTTC
>TRBV5-1|TRBJ2-1|TRBD2|.|13
CASSYSGNNEQFF
TGCGCCAGCAGCTATAGCGGGAACAATGAGCAGTTCTTC
>TRBV5-1|TRBJ2-1|.|many|13
CASRVGDNNEQFF
TGCGCCAGCAGAGTAGGCGATAACAATGAGCAGTTCTTC
>TRBV5-1|TRBJ2-1|.|.|14
CASSLYSPGDEQFF
TGCGCCAGCAGCTTGTATTCGCCGGGGGATGAGCAGTTCTTC
>TRBV19|TRBJ1-1|TRBD1|.|13
CASSMDRGYEAFF
TGTGCCAGTAGTATGGACAGGGGTTATGAAGCTTTCTTT
>TRBV20-1|TRBJ1-5|TRBD1|.|15
CSARPNRGRFQPQHF
TGCAGTGCTCGACCAAACAGGGGGCGCTTTCAGCCCCAGCATTTT
>TRBV4-2|TRBJ2-1|.|.|15
CASSQEASVYNEQFF
TGTGCCAGCAGCCAAGAGGCTAGCGTCTACAATGAGCAGTTCTTC
>TRBV15|TRBJ1-1|.|.|14
CATSRVWGNTEAFF
TGTGCCACCAGCAGAGTCTGGGGGAACACTGAAGCTTTCTTT
>TRBV30|TRBJ2-2|TRBD1|many|16
CAWKARQGGNTGELFF
TGTGCCTGGAAGGCGCGACAGGGTGGGAACACCGGGGAGCTGTTTTTT
>TRBV20-1|TRBJ2-3|TRBD2|.|16
CSAIGVGGYEGDTQYF
TGCAGTGCTATCGGCGTGGGAGGGTATGAAGGAGATACGCAGTATTTT
>TRBV10-3|TRBJ2-5|TRBD2|few|16
CAIRGTSGRGQETQYF
TGTGCCATCAGAGGGACTAGCGGGAGGGGCCAAGAGACCCAGTACTTC
>TRBV10-2|TRBJ2-3|.|.|14
CASSGEAFGDTQYF
TGCGCCAGCAGTGGGGAGGCCTTCGGGGATACGCAGTATTTT
>TRBV2|TRBJ1-1|.|.|11
CASTLNTEAFF
TGTGCCAGCACCTTGAACACTGAAGCTTTCTTT
>TRBV5-1|TRBJ2-1|TRBD2|.|14
CASSSPGTRGEQFF
TGCGCCAGCAGCTCTCCCGGGACTAGGGGTGAGCAGTTCTTC
>TRBV18|TRBJ1-1|TRBD1|.|14
CASSITGDAAEAFF
TGTGCCAGCTCAATAACAGGGGATGCGGCTGAAGCTTTCTTT
>TRBV14|TRBJ1-1|.|few|14
CASSQVSGYTEAFF
TGTGCCAGCAGCCAAGTTTCGGGGTACACTGAAGCTTTCTTT
>TRBV10-3|TRBJ1-5|TRBD1|.|15
CAISEQTGGKQPQHF
TGTGCCATCAGTGAGCAGACAGGGGGCAAGCAGCCCCAGCATTTT
>TRBV7-2|TRBJ1-3|.|many|14
CASRPDSSGNTIYF
TGTGCCAGCAGACCAGACAGCTCTGGAAACACCATATATTTT
>TRBV20-1|TRBJ1-3|TRBD1|.|16
CSARDWGQDSGNTIYF
TGCAGTGCTAGAGATTGGGGACAGGACTCTGGAAACACCATATATTTT
>TRBV24-1|TRBJ2-1|TRBD1|few|13
CAIGTGGGNEQFF
TGTGCCATCGGGACAGGGGGCGGAAATGAGCAGTTCTTC
>TRBV7-8|TRBJ1-4|.|few|15
CASSLIRTTNEKLFF
TGTGCCAGCAGCTTAATCAGAACGACTAATGAAAAACTGTTTTTT
>TRBV7-9|TRBJ1-4|.|.|14
CASSRGIINEKLFF
TGTGCCAGCAGCCGAGGGATCATTAATGAAAAACTGTTTTTT
>TRBV29-1|TRBJ2-3|.|.|11
CSVADRDTQYF
TGCAGCGTCGCGGACAGAGATACGCAGTATTTT
>TRBV5-1|TRBJ2-3|.|.|16
CASSYDPGPRLDTQYF
TGCGCCAGCAGTTACGACCCGGGGCCAAGACTAGATACGCAGTATTTT
>TRBV30|TRBJ2-3|TRBD2|.|15
CAWRRAGRGTDTQYF
TGTGCCTGGAGGCGGGCAGGGAGGGGCACAGATACGCAGTATTTT
>TRBV20-1|TRBJ2-7|TRBD1|few|13
CSAPGQGNYEQYF
TGCAGTGCCCCGGGACAGGGGAACTACGAGCAGTACTTC
>TRBV7-6|TRBJ2-5|TRBD2|.|14
CASSIAGRRETQYF
TGTGCCAGCAGCATAGCGGGAAGGCGAGAGACCCAGTACTTC
>TRBV11-2|TRBJ2-3|.|.|14
CASSLDRLKDTQYF
TGTGCCAGCAGCTTAGATCGTCTCAAAGATACGCAGTATTTT
>TRBV10-3|TRBJ1-6|TRBD1|many|14
CAISEDRDQSPLHF
TGTGCCATCAGCGAGGACAGGGATCAGTCACCCCTCCACTTT
>TRBV5-1|TRBJ2-1|TRBD2|.|14
CASSFQRGSNEQFF
TGCGCCAGCAGCTTCCAGCGGGGGTCCAATGAGCAGTTCTTC
>TRBV12-3/TRBV12-4|TRBJ2-2|.|many|15
CASSTPGKRTGELFF
TGTGCCAGCAGTACCCCAGGGAAAAGGACCGGGGAGCTGTTTTTT
>TRBV11-2|TRBJ1-1|.|.|16
CASSLVFVGPNTEAFF
TGTGCCAGCAGCTTAGTATTTGTGGGCCCTAACACTGAAGCTTTCTTT
>TRBV20-1|TRBJ1-5|.|.|15
CSARARSAGNQPQHF
TGCAGTGCTAGAGCCCGTTCCGCGGGCAATCAGCCCCAGCATTTT
>TRBV2|TRBJ1-5|.|.|13
CASSELRHQPQHF
TGTGCCAGCAGTGAGTTACGCCATCAGCCCCAGCATTTT
>TRBV6-1|TRBJ1-3|TRBD1|.|18
CASSERGAKGASGNTIYF
TGTGCCAGCAGTGAAAGGGGTGCGAAGGGGGCCTCAGGAAACACCATATATTTT